This record looks at one T cell receptor beta chain sequence and its context. The antigen is undetermined. This sample stems from a study of breast tumors, draining lymph nodes, adjacent tissues. CDR3 length: 14 amino acids. CDR1 and CDR2 (germline): MRHNA, SNTAGT. V was shortened by 2 bases and J by 9 bases, with 11 bases between the two germline ends. TCRdb recomputed calls from the multiplex PCR reads with MiXCR, one row per CDR3 protein. The sample comprises approximately 7,600 distinct CDR3 sequences, 65% to 75% of which are singletons, and roughly 39% rests with the top ten. Study-level findings and limits: Luminal-like breast cancer showed significantly higher tumor–nontumor repertoire similarity than basal-like. Data fit most tumor T cells coming from lymph node, expanding in tumor. That most tumor T cells come from lymph nodes remained unproven. Compared with lymph nodes, tumors were less diverse; compared with nontumor tissue, more.

This chain uses TRBV6-4 with TRBJ1-6; tentative D call: TRBD1 (5 bases). What was sequenced was tumor-adjacent breast tissue. This clonotype originated in a female donor with breast cancer. Some clones in this sample may be carry-over from other donors' samples. The CDR3: CASSDGREGSPLHF. CDR3 coding DNA: TGTGCCAGCAGTGACGGCAGGGAGGGTTCACCCCTCCACTTT.